This TCR beta chain is drawn from a study of CD8 T cells in ankylosing spondylitis. General study findings and limits: What appeared characteristic of ankylosing spondylitis blood was a TCR beta motif of fewer than ten highly homologous variants.

Trimming took 2 bases from V and 2 from J, leaving 9 bases between them. There are 14 residues in the CDR3. Germline CDR1 reads KGHSH; CDR2 reads LQKENI. Only a few counts were recorded for this clonotype. Its antigen remains unknown. TCRdb passed the 5' RACE reads through MiXCR, listing each CDR3 protein once. Here the sample spans fewer than 400,000 distinct CDR3 sequences, 20% to 25% being singletons. The chain joins TRBV18 to TRBJ2-5; D not certain. This TCR was recovered from a male donor with ankylosing spondylitis. Sequenced sample: blood, either unsorted or a sorted T cell fraction (not recorded which). The CDR3 region is CASSPGYHQETQYF. DNA of the CDR3: TGTGCCAGCTCACCAGGATACCATCAAGAGACCCAGTACTTC.